This entry concerns a single T cell receptor beta chain. The same CDR3 can be traced to other DNA sequences in this sample. The data stem from a study of blood T cell repertoires in COVID-19. Overall study context: The cDNA or gDNA used as material had been derived from T cells, B-cell-depleted T cells, or PBMCs.

Libraries were prepared by immunoSEQ multiplex PCR; TCRdb keeps only in-frame clonotypes and omits some of them. The sample holds about 94,000 clones, more than 65% seen once. The V and J ends lost 2 bases and 5 bases respectively, with 12 bases between them. CDR1 is KGHSH, CDR2 LQKENI, per germline. The CDR3 has 14 residues. The chain employs TRBV18 and TRBJ2-5; D gene unclear. Sequencing was done on a sample of peripheral blood. The clonotype comes from a man aged 55 to 70 with acute or convalescent COVID-19. CDR3 nucleotide sequence: TGTGCCAGCTCACCAGGGCAGCTTCAGGAGACCCAGTACTTC. Its protein product is CASSPGQLQETQYF.